Below are 28 T cell receptor beta chains sequenced from a single sample in a study of CD8 T cells in Susac syndrome. It was with random hexamers that about 0.45 to 1 ug RNA was reverse transcribed. TCRdb reprocessed the immunoSEQ multiplex PCR reads via MiXCR and lists one record per CDR3 protein. The data show about 120,000 distinct CDR3 sequences, 94% seen once. Material: CD4+ T cells from PBMCs. The origin of the receptors is a human donor in good health.

The chain recombines TRBV6-2 or TRBV6-3 with TRBJ1-1; D may be TRBD1 (5 bases). This CDR3 has 14 residues. V dropped 7 bases and J dropped 5 bases, with 17 bases sitting between them. Per germline, CDR1 MNHEY and CDR2 SVGEGT. The CDR3 is CASIRDGSGTEAFF. The CDR3, as DNA: TGTGCCAGCATTCGGGACGGCTCGGGGACTGAAGCTTTCTTT.

This rearrangement joins TRBV12-3 or TRBV12-4 to TRBJ2-5; 7 bases are shared with TRBD1. V gave up 2 bases and J gave up 4 bases; unmatched junction bases: 4. This CDR3 is 14 amino acids long. The DNA for the CDR3 is TGTGCCAGCAGTTTACTGACAGGGACAGAGACCCAGTACTTC. Translated, it gives CASSLLTGTETQYF.

V is TRBV9 and J is TRBJ1-1; a weak D match, TRBD1 (5 bases). Trimming took off 0 bases at V and 0 bases at J, with 9 bases between the two ends. CDR3 length equals 15 residues. The germline V gene has CDR1 SGDLS and CDR2 YYNGEE. CDR3 sequence reads: CASSVGGPLNTEAFF. In nucleotides, the CDR3 is TGTGCCAGCAGCGTAGGGGGACCTCTGAACACTGAAGCTTTCTTT.

This clonotype has a single count. The chain carries TRBV3-1 and TRBJ1-1; 8 nucleotides align to TRBD1. V was clipped by 2 bases and J by 3 bases; unmatched bases: 5. Germline loops: CDR1 LGHDT, CDR2 YNNKEL (reference sequence). The CDR3 sequence is 15 residues long. DNA of the CDR3: TGTGCCAGCAGCCAACAGGGGGCGCGGGACACTGAAGCTTTCTTT. It translates to CASSQQGARDTEAFF.

The rearrangement joins TRBV2 to TRBJ2-7; 12 bases are shared with TRBD2. Germline loops: CDR1 SNHLY, CDR2 FYNNEI. Losses at the gene ends were 6 bases for V and 7 bases for J; bases not matched to a gene: 13. This CDR3 spans 16 amino acids. CDR3 nucleotides: TGTGCCAGCAGAGACATGGCTAGCGGGAGGGCCGGAGAGCAGTACTTC. Translated, it gives CASRDMASGRAGEQYF.

The chain carries TRBV28 and TRBJ2-1, with D possibly called TRBD1 or TRBD2 (5 bases each). CDR3 length: 14 residues. Trimming took 5 bases from V and 5 from J, leaving 13 bases between them. Germline assignment: CDR1 MDHEN and CDR2 SYDVKM. CDR3 in amino acids: CASSLGERHNEQFF. CDR3 coding DNA: TGTGCCAGCAGTCTAGGGGAGAGGCACAATGAGCAGTTCTTC.

V gene TRBV20-1 combines with J gene TRBJ1-2; D gene unclear. The V gene lost 0 bases and the J gene lost 8 bases, with 10 bases spanning the gap. This CDR3 region has 12 residues. Looked up from germline, CDR1 is DFQATT and CDR2 is SNEGSKA (reference sequence). The CDR3 bases are TGCAGTGCTAGAGATTCTGGGATCGGCTACACCTTC. Translating it yields CSARDSGIGYTF.

CDR3 loop: CASSLGASTAYNEQFF. In DNA form, the CDR3 reads TGTGCCAGCAGCTTGGGGGCGTCCACCGCCTACAATGAGCAGTTCTTC. This rearrangement joins TRBV5-4 to TRBJ2-1; no clear D. Germline V gives CDR1 SGHNT, CDR2 YYREEE (reference sequence). V shed 0 bases and J shed 2 bases, with 12 bases lying between them. The CDR3 runs to 16 residues.

The chain couples TRBV5-1 to TRBJ2-1, with D possibly matching TRBD2 (6 bases). Germline V CDR1 and CDR2: SGHRS, YFSETQ. This CDR3 is built from 15 residues. The V gene lost 1 base and the J gene lost 9 bases, with 17 bases spanning the gap. This chain's CDR3 is CASSLLEARDVEQFF. The CDR3 coding sequence is TGCGCCAGCAGCTTGTTGGAGGCGCGGGATGTTGAGCAGTTCTTC.

V gene TRBV12-5 combines with J gene TRBJ2-7, with D uncertain. CDR1 LGHNT and CDR2 FRNRAP come from the germline V gene. The V and J ends lost 3 bases and 3 bases respectively, with 9 bases between them. This CDR3 region has 13 residues. CDR3: CASGFGRLYEQYF. As DNA, the CDR3 is TGTGCTAGTGGTTTCGGCAGACTCTACGAGCAGTACTTC.

The chain is built from TRBV24-1 and TRBJ1-2; 9 bases match TRBD1. With V trimmed by 4 bases and J by 6 bases, 5 bases remained unmatched. This CDR3 is built from 14 residues. Germline CDR1 and CDR2: KGHDR and SFDVKD. As DNA, the CDR3 is TGTGCCACCAGTGAGGGGACAGGGTTTGATGGCTACACCTTC. This codes for CATSEGTGFDGYTF.

This rearrangement joins TRBV7-2 to TRBJ2-4; D is ambiguous. The CDR3 spans 14 residues. CDR1 is SGHTA and CDR2 is FQGNSA in the germline V gene. V was pared by 0 bases and J by 5 bases, with 8 bases between. For the CDR3, the DNA is TGTGCCAGCAGCTTAGCGGTTATTGAAAACATTCAGTACTTC. Translation gives CASSLAVIENIQYF.

The rearrangement links TRBV20-1 to TRBJ2-7, with D tentatively TRBD2 (6 bases). Germline loops: CDR1 DFQATT, CDR2 SNEGSKA (reference sequence). The V gene lost 2 bases and the J gene lost 5 bases, with 13 bases spanning the gap. CDR3 size: 13 residues. The CDR3 sequence is CSARNSGGNEQYF. CDR3 nucleotides: TGCAGTGCTAGAAATAGCGGCGGGAACGAGCAGTACTTC.

This chain links TRBV6-1 with TRBJ1-1; D possibly corresponds to TRBD1 (6 bases). V lost 0 bases and J 4 bases, leaving 12 bases between the germline ends. This CDR3 spans 15 amino acids. Germline assignment: CDR1 MNHNS and CDR2 SASEGT. CDR3 region: CASSEAPGVVTEAFF. The CDR3 nucleotides are TGTGCCAGCAGTGAAGCGCCAGGGGTTGTCACTGAAGCTTTCTTT.

The gene calls are TRBV18 and TRBJ2-7, with TRBD2 matching 7 bases. V lost 3 bases and J lost 5; bases outside the gene matches: 7. The CDR3 extends over 14 amino acids. Germline V gene lookup returns CDR1 KGHSH and CDR2 LQKENI. CDR3 DNA sequence: TGTGCCAGCTCACCGGCCGGGGAGGGCCACGAGCAGTACTTC. Translated, it gives CASSPAGEGHEQYF. The whole variable domain, remainder taken from reference TRBV18 and TRBJ2-7, is NAGVMQNPRHLVRRRGQEARLRCSPMKGHSHVYWYRQLPEEGLKFMVYLQKENIIDESGMPKERFSAEFPKEGPSILRIQQVVRGDSAAYFCASSPAGEGHEQYFGPGTRLTVT.

The gene calls are TRBV10-3 and TRBJ2-5; D ambiguous. Trimming took off 2 bases at V and 3 bases at J, with 7 bases between the two ends. CDR3 length: 13 residues. Germline CDR1 is ENHRY and CDR2 is SYGVKD. CDR3 in amino acids: CAISEDLEETQYF. CDR3 nucleotides: TGTGCCATCAGTGAGGACTTGGAAGAGACCCAGTACTTC.

The chain carries TRBV18 and TRBJ2-7; 9 positions match TRBD1. Germline CDR1 KGHSH, CDR2 LQKENI. The junction had 4 bases not matched to a gene; V was cut back by 2 bases and J by 5 bases. CDR3 length equals 14 residues. DNA for the CDR3: TGTGCCAGCTCACCAAAACAGGGGGCGAACGAGCAGTACTTC. Its translation: CASSPKQGANEQYF.

This clonotype was detected once. The rearrangement uses TRBV3-1 and TRBJ2-1, with a weak D call TRBD2 (6 bases). Trimming removed 3 bases at V and 1 base at J, with 16 bases between. Germline V lookup: CDR1 LGHDT, CDR2 YNNKEL (reference sequence). The CDR3 consists of 17 residues. CDR3 region: CASSQLWDSPSYNEQFF. The CDR3, as DNA: TGTGCCAGCAGCCAGTTATGGGACTCTCCTTCCTACAATGAGCAGTTCTTC.

The rearrangement uses TRBV29-1 and TRBJ1-2, with TRBD1 as a possible D gene (6 bases). Germline assignment: CDR1 SQVTM and CDR2 ANQGSEA. This CDR3 comprises 13 residues. V lost 6 bases and J lost 4, with 15 bases in between. The CDR3 is CSVPDRTTYGYTF. The CDR3 DNA sequence: TGCAGCGTCCCCGACAGGACTACCTATGGCTACACCTTC.

V gene TRBV6-5 combines with J gene TRBJ2-1, with TRBD2 identical over 15 bases. Germline V gene lookup returns CDR1 MNHEY and CDR2 SVGAGI. This CDR3 is built from 18 residues. V lost 0 bases, J lost 7 bases, and 7 bases stayed unmatched. The CDR3: CASSYSIVGTSGRNEQFF. The CDR3 coding sequence is TGTGCCAGCAGTTACTCGATAGTAGGGACTAGCGGGAGGAATGAGCAGTTCTTC.

This chain uses TRBV18 with TRBJ1-2, with a possible D match to TRBD1 (5 bases). Trimming removed 3 bases from V and 0 bases from J, with 14 bases in between. The CDR3 extends over 16 amino acids. Germline CDR1 reads KGHSH; CDR2 reads LQKENI. The CDR3 DNA sequence: TGTGCCAGCTCACCCCCCGGGACGGGGACTAACTATGGCTACACCTTC. Its translation: CASSPPGTGTNYGYTF. The full variable domain, with the rest looked up from reference TRBV18 and TRBJ1-2, is NAGVMQNPRHLVRRRGQEARLRCSPMKGHSHVYWYRQLPEEGLKFMVYLQKENIIDESGMPKERFSAEFPKEGPSILRIQQVVRGDSAAYFCASSPPGTGTNYGYTFGSGTRLTVV.

V gene TRBV7-9 combines with J gene TRBJ2-3, with 7 bases aligning to TRBD2. The CDR3 extends over 14 amino acids. Trimming at V came to 3 bases and at J to 3 bases, leaving 3 bases not matched to a gene. Germline CDR1 and CDR2: SEHNR and FQNEAQ (reference sequence). In nucleotides, the CDR3 is TGTGCCAGCAGCTTTGGAGCGGGAACAGATACGCAGTATTTT. This gives the protein CASSFGAGTDTQYF.

The gene calls are TRBV5-1 and TRBJ2-7; D is unresolved. V shed 0 bases and J shed 1 base, with 11 bases lying between them. This CDR3 spans 15 amino acids. Germline V gene sequence: CDR1 SGHRS, CDR2 YFSETQ. The CDR3 nucleotides are TGCGCCAGCAGCTTGGGGTGGGATACATCCTACGAGCAGTACTTC. It is translated as CASSLGWDTSYEQYF.

The chain has TRBV11-2 and TRBJ2-3; a weak D match, TRBD2 (5 bases). Trimming took off 5 bases at V and 10 bases at J, with 16 bases between the two ends. This CDR3 has 13 residues. In germline, CDR1 is SGHAT, CDR2 FQNNGV. The CDR3 loop reads CASSARTGGAQYF. DNA for the CDR3: TGTGCCAGCAGCGCAAGGACTGGAGGTGCGCAGTATTTT.

The chain recombines TRBV6-2 or TRBV6-3 with TRBJ2-2, with a tentative D call TRBD2 (5 bases). Germline-derived CDR1 and CDR2 are MNHEY and SVGEGT. V was cut by 6 bases and J by 4 bases, with 15 bases left in between. The CDR3 is 15 amino acids. Written as DNA, the CDR3 is TGTGCCAGCAGACTTGAAGAACGGGGCACCGGGGAGCTGTTTTTT. Protein product: CASRLEERGTGELFF.

The rearrangement links TRBV5-1 to TRBJ1-2; 7 bases map to TRBD1. Germline trimming cut 3 bases from V and 8 bases from J; bases unmatched to any gene: 13. Germline CDR1 and CDR2: SGHRS and YFSETQ. This CDR3 comprises 15 residues. CDR3 nucleotides: TGCGCCAGCAGCTACACAGGGGCCCCAGACGGGGGCTACACCTTC. It specifies CASSYTGAPDGGYTF.

This clonotype was picked up one time. The V gene is TRBV28, the J gene TRBJ2-1; either TRBD1 or TRBD2 may fit D (5 bases each). V lost 6 bases and J lost 8, with 17 bases in between. The CDR3 loop spans 14 amino acids. Germline assignment: CDR1 MDHEN and CDR2 SYDVKM. CDR3 protein: CASRTIAIGDEQFF. The CDR3 DNA is TGTGCCAGCAGGACCATAGCGATAGGGGATGAGCAGTTCTTC.

This clonotype was seen only once. The chain recombines TRBV6-5 with TRBJ2-5, with D possibly being TRBD1 (6 bases). The CDR3 loop spans 16 amino acids. Trimming took off 5 bases at V and 7 bases at J, with 23 bases between the two ends. Looked up from germline, CDR1 is MNHEY and CDR2 is SVGAGI. The CDR3, as DNA: TGTGCCAGCAGTCCCTCGGGGACACCGGGCGGTGTGACCCAGTACTTC. Translating gives CASSPSGTPGGVTQYF.